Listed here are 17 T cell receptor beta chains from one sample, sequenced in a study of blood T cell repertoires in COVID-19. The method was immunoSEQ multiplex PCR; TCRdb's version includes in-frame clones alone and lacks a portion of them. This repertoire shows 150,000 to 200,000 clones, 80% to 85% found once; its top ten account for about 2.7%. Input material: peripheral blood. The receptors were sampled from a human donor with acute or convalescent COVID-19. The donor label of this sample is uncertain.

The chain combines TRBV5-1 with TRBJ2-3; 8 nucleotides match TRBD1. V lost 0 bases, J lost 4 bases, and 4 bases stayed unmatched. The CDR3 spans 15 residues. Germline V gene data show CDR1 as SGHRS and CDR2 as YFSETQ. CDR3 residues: CASSLVSGGADTQYF. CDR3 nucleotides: TGCGCCAGCAGCTTGGTGTCAGGGGGCGCAGATACGCAGTATTTT. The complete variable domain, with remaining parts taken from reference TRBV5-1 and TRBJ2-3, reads KAGVTQTPRYLIKTRGQQVTLSCSPISGHRSVSWYQQTPGQGLQFLFEYFSETQRNKGNFPGRFSGRQFSNSRSEMNVSTLELGDSALYLCASSLVSGGADTQYFGPGTRLTVL.

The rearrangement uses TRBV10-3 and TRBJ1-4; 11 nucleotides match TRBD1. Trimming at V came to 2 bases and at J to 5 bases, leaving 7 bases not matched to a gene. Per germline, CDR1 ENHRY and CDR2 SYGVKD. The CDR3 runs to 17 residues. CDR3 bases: TGTGCCATCAGTGAGAGGGGACAGGGGGTAAAGAATGAAAAACTGTTTTTT. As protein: CAISERGQGVKNEKLFF.

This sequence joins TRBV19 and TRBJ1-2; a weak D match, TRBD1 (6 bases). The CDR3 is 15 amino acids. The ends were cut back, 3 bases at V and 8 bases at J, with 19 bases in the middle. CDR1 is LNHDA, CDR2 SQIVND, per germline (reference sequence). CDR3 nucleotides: TGTGCCAGTAGTATGGTTTGGGACAACACCCGGGGCTACACCTTC. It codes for CASSMVWDNTRGYTF.

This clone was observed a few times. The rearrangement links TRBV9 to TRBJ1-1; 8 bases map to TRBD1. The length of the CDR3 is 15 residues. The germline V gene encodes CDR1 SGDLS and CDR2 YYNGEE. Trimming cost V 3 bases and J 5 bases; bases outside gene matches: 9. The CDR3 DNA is TGTGCCAGCAGCGGCGCCCAGGGGGCGCATACTGAAGCTTTCTTT. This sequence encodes CASSGAQGAHTEAFF.

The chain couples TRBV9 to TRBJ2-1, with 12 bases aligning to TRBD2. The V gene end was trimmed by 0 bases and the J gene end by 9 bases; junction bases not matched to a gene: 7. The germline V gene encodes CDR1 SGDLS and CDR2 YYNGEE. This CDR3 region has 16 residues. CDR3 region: CASSVGLAGEVGEQFF. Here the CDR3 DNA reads TGTGCCAGCAGCGTAGGACTAGCGGGGGAAGTTGGTGAGCAGTTCTTC.

Here the CDR3 reads CASSLDGGGTEAFF. DNA of the CDR3: TGTGCCAGCAGCTTAGATGGCGGCGGAACTGAAGCTTTCTTT. The chain joins TRBV7-9 to TRBJ1-1, with D unresolved. The V and J ends lost 1 base and 5 bases respectively, with 11 bases between them. The length of the CDR3 is 14 residues. CDR1 is SEHNR and CDR2 is FQNEAQ in the germline V gene (reference sequence).

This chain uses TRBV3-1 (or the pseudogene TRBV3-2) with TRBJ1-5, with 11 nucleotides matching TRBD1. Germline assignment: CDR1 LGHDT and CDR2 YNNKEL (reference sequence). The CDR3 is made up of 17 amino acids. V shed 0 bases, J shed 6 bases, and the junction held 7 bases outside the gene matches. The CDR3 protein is CASSQEYAGQGGQPQHF. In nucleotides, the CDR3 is TGTGCCAGCAGCCAAGAATATGCGGGACAGGGGGGTCAGCCCCAGCATTTT.

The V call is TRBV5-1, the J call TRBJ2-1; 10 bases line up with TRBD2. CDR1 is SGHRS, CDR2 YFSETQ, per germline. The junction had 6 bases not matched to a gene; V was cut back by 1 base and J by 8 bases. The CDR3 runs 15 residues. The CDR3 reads CASSLSLAGADEQFF. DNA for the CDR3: TGCGCCAGCAGCTTGAGCCTAGCGGGAGCCGATGAGCAGTTCTTC.

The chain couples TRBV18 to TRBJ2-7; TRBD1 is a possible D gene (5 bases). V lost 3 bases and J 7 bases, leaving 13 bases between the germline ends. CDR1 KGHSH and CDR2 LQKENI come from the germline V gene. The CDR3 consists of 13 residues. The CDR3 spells CASSPISSGEQYF. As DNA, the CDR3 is TGTGCCAGCTCACCTATCAGCTCAGGGGAGCAGTACTTC.

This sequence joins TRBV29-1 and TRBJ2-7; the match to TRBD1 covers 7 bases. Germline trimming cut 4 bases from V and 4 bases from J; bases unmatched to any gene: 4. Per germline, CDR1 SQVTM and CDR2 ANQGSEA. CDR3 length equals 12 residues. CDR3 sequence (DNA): TGCAGCGTTGGGGGACAGTCTTACGAGCAGTACTTC. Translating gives CSVGGQSYEQYF.

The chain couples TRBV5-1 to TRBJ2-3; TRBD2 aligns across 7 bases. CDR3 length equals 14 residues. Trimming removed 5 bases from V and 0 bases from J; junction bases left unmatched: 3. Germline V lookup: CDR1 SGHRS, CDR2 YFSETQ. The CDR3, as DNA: TGCGCCAGCAGGAGCGGGGCTAGCACAGATACGCAGTATTTT. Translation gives CASRSGASTDTQYF.

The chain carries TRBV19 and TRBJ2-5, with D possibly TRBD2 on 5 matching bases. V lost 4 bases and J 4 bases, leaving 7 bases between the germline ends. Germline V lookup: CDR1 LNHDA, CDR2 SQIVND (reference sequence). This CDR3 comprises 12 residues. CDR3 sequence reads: CASSSGGETQYF. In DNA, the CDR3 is TGTGCCAGTAGTAGCGGAGGAGAGACCCAGTACTTC. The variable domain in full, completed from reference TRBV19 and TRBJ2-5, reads DGGITQSPKYLFRKEGQNVTLSCEQNLNHDAMYWYRQDPGQGLRLIYYSQIVNDFQKGDIAEGYSVSREKKESFPLTVTSAQKNPTAFYLCASSSGGETQYFGPGTRLLVL.

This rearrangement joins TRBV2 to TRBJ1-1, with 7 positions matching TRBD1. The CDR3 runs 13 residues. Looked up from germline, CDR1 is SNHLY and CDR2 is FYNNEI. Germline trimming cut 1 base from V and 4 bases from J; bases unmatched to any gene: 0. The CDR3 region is CASSEDRGTEAFF. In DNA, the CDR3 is TGTGCCAGCAGTGAAGACAGGGGCACTGAAGCTTTCTTT.

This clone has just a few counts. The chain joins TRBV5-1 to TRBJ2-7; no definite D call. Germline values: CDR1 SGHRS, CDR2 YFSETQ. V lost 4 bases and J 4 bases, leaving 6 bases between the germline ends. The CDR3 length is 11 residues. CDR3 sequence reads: CASSREYEQYF. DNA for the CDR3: TGCGCCAGCAGCAGAGAATACGAGCAGTACTTC.

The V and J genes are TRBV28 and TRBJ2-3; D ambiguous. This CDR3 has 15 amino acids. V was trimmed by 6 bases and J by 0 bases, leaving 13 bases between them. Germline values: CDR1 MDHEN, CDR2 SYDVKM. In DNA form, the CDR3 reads TGTGCCAGCAGCAACCAGGTCCCTAGCACAGATACGCAGTATTTT. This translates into CASSNQVPSTDTQYF.

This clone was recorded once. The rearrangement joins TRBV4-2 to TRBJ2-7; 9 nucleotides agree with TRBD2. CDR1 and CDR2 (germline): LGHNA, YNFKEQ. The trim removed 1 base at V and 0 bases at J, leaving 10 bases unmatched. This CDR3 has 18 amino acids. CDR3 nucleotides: TGTGCCAGCAGCCAAGTGGGGGGACTAGCTGCTAGCTCCTACGAGCAGTACTTC. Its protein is CASSQVGGLAASSYEQYF.

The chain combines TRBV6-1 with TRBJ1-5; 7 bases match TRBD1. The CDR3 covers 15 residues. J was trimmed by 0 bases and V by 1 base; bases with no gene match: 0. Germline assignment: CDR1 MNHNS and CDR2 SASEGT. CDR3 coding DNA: TGTGCCAGCAGTGAAGGGGACAGTAGCAATCAGCCCCAGCATTTT. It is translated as CASSEGDSSNQPQHF.